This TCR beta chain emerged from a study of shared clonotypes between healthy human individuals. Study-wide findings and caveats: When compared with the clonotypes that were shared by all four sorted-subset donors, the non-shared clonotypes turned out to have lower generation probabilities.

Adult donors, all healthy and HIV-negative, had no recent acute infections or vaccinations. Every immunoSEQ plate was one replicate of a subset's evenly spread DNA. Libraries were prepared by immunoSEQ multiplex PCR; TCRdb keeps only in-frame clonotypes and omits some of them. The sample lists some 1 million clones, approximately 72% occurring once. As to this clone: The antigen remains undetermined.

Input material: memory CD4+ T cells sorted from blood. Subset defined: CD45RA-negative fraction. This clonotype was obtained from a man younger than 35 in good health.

The DNA for the CDR3 is TGTGCCAGCTCACCCTTGGGGGCGTTGACAGATACGCAGTATTTT. It translates to CASSPLGALTDTQYF. The chain uses TRBV18 and TRBJ2-3, with D possibly matching TRBD1 (6 bases). Germline CDR1 reads KGHSH; CDR2 reads LQKENI. This CDR3 is built from 15 residues. The germline V and J ends were trimmed by 3 bases and 3 bases, with 13 bases remaining between them.